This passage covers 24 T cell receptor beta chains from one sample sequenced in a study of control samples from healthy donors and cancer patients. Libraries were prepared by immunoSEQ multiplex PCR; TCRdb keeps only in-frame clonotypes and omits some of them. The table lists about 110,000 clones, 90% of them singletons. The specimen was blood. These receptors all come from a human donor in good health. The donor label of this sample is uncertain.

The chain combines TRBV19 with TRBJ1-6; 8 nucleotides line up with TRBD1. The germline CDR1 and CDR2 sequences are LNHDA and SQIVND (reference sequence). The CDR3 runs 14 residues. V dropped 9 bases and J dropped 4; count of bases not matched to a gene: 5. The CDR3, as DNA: TGTGCCAGCAAGACAGGGGAATATAATTCACCCCTCCACTTT. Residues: CASKTGEYNSPLHF.

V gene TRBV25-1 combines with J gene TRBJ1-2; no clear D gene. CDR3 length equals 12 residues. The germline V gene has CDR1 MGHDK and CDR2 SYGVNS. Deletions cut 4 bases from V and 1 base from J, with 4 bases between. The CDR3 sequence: CASSGVNYGYTF. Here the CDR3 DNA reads TGTGCCAGCAGTGGAGTTAACTATGGCTACACCTTC.

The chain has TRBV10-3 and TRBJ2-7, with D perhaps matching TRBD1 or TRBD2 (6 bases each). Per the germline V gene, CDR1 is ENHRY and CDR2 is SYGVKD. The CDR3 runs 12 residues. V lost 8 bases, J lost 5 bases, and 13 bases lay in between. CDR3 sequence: CAIPMGGHEQYV. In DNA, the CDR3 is TGTGCCATCCCAATGGGGGGCCACGAGCAGTACGTC.

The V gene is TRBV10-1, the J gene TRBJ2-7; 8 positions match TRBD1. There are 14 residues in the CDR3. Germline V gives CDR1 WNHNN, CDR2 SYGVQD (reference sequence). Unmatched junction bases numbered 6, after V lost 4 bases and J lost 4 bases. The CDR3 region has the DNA TGCGCCAGCAGTGGGGCAGGGGGCTCTTACGAGCAGTACTTC. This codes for CASSGAGGSYEQYF.

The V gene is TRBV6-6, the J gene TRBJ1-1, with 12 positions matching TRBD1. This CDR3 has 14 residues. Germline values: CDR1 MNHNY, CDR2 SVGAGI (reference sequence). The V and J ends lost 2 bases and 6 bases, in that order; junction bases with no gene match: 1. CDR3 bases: TGTGCCAGCAGTTACGGGACAGGGGGCCCTGAAGCTTTCTTT. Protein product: CASSYGTGGPEAFF.

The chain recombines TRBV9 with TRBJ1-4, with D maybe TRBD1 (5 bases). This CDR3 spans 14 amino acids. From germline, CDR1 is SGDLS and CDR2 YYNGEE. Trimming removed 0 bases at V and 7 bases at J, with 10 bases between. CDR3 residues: CASSVGAGSEKLFF. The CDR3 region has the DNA TGTGCCAGCAGCGTAGGGGCAGGGAGTGAAAAACTGTTTTTT. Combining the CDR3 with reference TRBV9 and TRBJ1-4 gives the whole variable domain DSGVTQTPKHLITATGQRVTLRCSPRSGDLSVYWYQQSLDQGLQFLIQYYNGEERAKGNILERFSAQQFPDLHSELNLSSLELGDSALYFCASSVGAGSEKLFFGSGTQLSVL.

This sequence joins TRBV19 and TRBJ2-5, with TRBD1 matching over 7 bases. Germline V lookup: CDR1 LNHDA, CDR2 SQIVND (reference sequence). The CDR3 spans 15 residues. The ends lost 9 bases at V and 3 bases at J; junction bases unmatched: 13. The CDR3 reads CASTDFSRGKETQYF. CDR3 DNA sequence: TGTGCCAGCACCGACTTCTCCAGGGGGAAAGAGACCCAGTACTTC.

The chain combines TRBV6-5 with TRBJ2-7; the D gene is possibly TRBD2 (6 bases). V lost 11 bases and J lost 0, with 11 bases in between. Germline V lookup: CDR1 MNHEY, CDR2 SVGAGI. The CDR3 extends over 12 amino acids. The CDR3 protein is CAAEDYSYEQYF. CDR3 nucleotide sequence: TGTGCCGCGGAGGACTACTCCTACGAGCAGTACTTC.

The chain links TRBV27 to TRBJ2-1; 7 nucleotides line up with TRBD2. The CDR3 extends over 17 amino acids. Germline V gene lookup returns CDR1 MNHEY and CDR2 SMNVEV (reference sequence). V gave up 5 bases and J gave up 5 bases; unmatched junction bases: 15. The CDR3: CASSADRLTSRDNEQFF. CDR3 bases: TGTGCCAGCAGTGCTGACCGTTTGACTAGCCGAGACAATGAGCAGTTCTTC.

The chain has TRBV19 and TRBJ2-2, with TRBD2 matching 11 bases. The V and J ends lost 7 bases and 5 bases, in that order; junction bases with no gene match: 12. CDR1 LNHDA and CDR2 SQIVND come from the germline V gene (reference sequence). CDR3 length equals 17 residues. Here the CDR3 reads CASNLRVTSGRTGELFF. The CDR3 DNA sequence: TGTGCCAGTAATCTCCGCGTTACTAGCGGGAGAACCGGGGAGCTGTTTTTT.

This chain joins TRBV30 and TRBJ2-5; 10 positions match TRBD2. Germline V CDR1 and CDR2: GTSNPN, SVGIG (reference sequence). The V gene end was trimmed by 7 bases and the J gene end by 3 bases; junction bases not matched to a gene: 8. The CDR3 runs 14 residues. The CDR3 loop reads CAFSTSGLEETQYF. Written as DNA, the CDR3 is TGTGCCTTTTCGACTAGCGGGCTTGAAGAGACCCAGTACTTC. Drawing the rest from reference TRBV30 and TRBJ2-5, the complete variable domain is SQTIHQWPATLVQPVGSPLSLECTVEGTSNPNLYWYRQAAGRGLQLLFYSVGIGQISSEVPQNLSASRPQDRQFILSSKKLLLSDSGFYLCAFSTSGLEETQYFGPGTRLLVL.

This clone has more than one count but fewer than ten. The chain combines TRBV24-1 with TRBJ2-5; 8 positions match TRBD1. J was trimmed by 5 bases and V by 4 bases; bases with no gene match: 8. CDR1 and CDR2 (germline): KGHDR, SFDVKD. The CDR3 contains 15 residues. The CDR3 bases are TGTGCCACCAGTGACTATGGACAGGGTTTGGAGACCCAGTACTTC. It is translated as CATSDYGQGLETQYF.

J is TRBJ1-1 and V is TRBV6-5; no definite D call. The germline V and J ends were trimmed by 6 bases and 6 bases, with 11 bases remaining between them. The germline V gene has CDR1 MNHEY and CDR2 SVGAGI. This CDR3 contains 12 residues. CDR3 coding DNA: TGTGCCAGCAGGGTAACAGAGGCTGAAGCTTTCTTT. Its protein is CASRVTEAEAFF.

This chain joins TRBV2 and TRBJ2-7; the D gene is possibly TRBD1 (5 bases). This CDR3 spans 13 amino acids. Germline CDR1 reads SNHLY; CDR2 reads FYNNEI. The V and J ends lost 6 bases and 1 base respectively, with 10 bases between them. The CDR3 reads CASRVTESYEQYF. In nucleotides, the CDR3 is TGTGCCAGCAGAGTGACAGAATCCTACGAGCAGTACTTC.

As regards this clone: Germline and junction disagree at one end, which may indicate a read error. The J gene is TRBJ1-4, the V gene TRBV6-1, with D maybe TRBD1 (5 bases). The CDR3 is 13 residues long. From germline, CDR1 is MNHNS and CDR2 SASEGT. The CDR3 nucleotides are TGTGCCAGCACTGAAGCGTTAGGGGTGGAACTGTTTTTT. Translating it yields CASTEALGVELFF.

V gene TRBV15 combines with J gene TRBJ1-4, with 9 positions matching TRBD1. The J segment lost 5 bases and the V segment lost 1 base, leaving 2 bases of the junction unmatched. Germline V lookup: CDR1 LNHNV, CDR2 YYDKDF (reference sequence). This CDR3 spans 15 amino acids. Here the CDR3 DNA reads TGTGCCACCAGCAGAGGCGGGACAGGGAATGAAAAACTGTTTTTT. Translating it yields CATSRGGTGNEKLFF.

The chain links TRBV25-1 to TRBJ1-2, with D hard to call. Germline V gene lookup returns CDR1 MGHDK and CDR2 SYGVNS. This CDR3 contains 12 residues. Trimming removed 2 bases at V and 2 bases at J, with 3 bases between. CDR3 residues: CASSERNYGYTF. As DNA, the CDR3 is TGTGCCAGCAGTGAAAGGAACTATGGCTACACCTTC.

CDR3 sequence: CASGQGSGNTIYF. The CDR3 coding sequence is TGTGCCAGCGGGCAGGGCTCTGGAAACACCATATATTTT. The chain uses TRBV6-5 and TRBJ1-3; the D gene is possibly TRBD1 (5 bases). This CDR3 spans 13 amino acids. V was pared by 8 bases and J by 0 bases, with 8 bases between. Germline-derived CDR1 and CDR2 are MNHEY and SVGAGI.

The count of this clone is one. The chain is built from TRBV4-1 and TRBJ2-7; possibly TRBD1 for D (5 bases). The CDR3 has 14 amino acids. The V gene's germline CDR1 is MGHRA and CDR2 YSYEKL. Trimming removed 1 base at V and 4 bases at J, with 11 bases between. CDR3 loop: CASSQVGAAYEQYF. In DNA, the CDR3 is TGCGCCAGCAGCCAAGTAGGGGCCGCTTACGAGCAGTACTTC.

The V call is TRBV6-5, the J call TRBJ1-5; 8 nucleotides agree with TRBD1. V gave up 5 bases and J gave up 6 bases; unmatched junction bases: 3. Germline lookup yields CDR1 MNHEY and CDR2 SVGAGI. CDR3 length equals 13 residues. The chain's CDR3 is CASSTTGGQPQHF. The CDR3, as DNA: TGTGCCAGCAGTACTACAGGGGGTCAGCCCCAGCATTTT.

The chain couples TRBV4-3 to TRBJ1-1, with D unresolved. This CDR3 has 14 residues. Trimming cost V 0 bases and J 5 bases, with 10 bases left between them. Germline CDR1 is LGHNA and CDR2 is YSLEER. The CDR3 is CASSQDRAMTEAFF. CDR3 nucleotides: TGCGCCAGCAGCCAAGACCGGGCCATGACTGAAGCTTTCTTT.

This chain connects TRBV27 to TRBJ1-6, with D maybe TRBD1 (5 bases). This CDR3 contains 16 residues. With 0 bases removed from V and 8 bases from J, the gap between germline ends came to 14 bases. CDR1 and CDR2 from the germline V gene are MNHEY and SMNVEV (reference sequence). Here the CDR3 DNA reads TGTGCCAGCAGTTTATCGGGGGGGGGTAAGGATTCACCCCTCCACTTT. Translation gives CASSLSGGGKDSPLHF.

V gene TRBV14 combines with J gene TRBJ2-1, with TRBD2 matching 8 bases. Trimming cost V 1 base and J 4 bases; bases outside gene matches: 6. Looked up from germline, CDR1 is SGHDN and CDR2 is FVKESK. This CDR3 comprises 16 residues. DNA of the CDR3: TGTGCCAGCAGCCAAGTTCCGGGACTAGTATACAATGAGCAGTTCTTC. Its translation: CASSQVPGLVYNEQFF.

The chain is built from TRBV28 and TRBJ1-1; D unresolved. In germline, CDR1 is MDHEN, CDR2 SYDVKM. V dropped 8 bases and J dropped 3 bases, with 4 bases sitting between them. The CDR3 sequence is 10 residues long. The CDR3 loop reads CASGDTEAFF. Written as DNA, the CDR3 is TGTGCCAGCGGGGACACTGAAGCTTTCTTT.